This T cell receptor beta chain comes out of a study of cytomegalovirus exposure and HLA in healthy donors. V gave up 4 bases and J gave up 7 bases; unmatched junction bases: 3. CDR3 length: 14 residues. The germline CDR1 and CDR2 sequences are SGDLS and YYNGEE. This clone occurred once. This PCR relied on a set of 60 Vbeta primers and 13 Jbeta primers. Some clones are missing from TCRdb's copy, which holds only in-frame ones; the method was immunoSEQ multiplex PCR. The data show 97,000 or so clones, 80% to 90% seen once. This receptor was obtained from a man aged 35-49 years in good health and CMV-seronegative. The sample taken for sequencing was PBMCs. The rearrangement links TRBV9 to TRBJ1-6, with 9 bases lining up with TRBD1. The CDR3 loop is CASSRGQGNSPLHF. The CDR3, as DNA: TGTGCCAGCAGCCGGGGACAGGGAAATTCACCCCTCCACTTT.